This T cell receptor (beta chain) was identified during a study of cytomegalovirus exposure and HLA in healthy donors. Findings and caveats of the study: CMV serostatus alone was available as immune exposure information. There was a cluster of highly shared sequence variants that was likely a sequencing artifact.

The study ran its PCR with 60 Vbeta and 13 Jbeta primers. Measured with immunoSEQ multiplex PCR; TCRdb has only the in-frame clones, and not every one. The table includes 100,000 to 150,000 clones, 55% to 75% detected once. This CDR3 has 16 residues. Trimming cost V 5 bases and J 1 base, with 17 bases left between them. CDR1 and CDR2 (germline): LNHDA, SQIVND (reference sequence). A note on this clone: The target antigen is unknown.

This TCR derives from a human donor in good health. The chain combines TRBV19 with TRBJ1-2; D possibly corresponds to TRBD1 (6 bases). Specimen: PBMCs. The CDR3, as DNA: TGTGCCAGTAGTTCAAGGGACCTCAGGGGTAACTATGGCTACACCTTC. This gives the protein CASSSRDLRGNYGYTF.